These 14 T cell receptor beta chains originate from one sample sequenced in a study of blood T cell repertoires in COVID-19. Clones were sequenced by immunoSEQ multiplex PCR, and TCRdb holds only the in-frame ones, with some missing. The sample holds more than 140,000 clones, more than 70% seen once. The sample taken for sequencing was peripheral blood. The source is a woman between 55 and 75 years old with acute or convalescent COVID-19.

In this sample, this clone turned up many times. The chain employs TRBV4-2 and TRBJ1-6, with D tentatively TRBD1 (6 bases). V dropped 0 bases and J dropped 3 bases, with 6 bases sitting between them. The CDR3 is 15 amino acids. Germline V lookup: CDR1 LGHNA, CDR2 YNFKEQ. The CDR3 protein is CASSQDRGYNSPLHF. In nucleotides, the CDR3 is TGTGCCAGCAGCCAAGACAGGGGCTATAATTCACCCCTCCACTTT.

This clone is a singleton in its sample. This chain connects TRBV5-8 to TRBJ2-7, with a possible D match to TRBD2 (7 bases). Deletions cut 0 bases from V and 0 bases from J, with 10 bases between. In germline, CDR1 is SGHTS, CDR2 YDEGEE. The CDR3 is 15 amino acids. This CDR3 reads CASSLGGGPSYEQYF. In nucleotides, the CDR3 is TGTGCCAGCAGCTTGGGGGGGGGCCCCTCCTACGAGCAGTACTTC. Full variable domain (remainder filled in from reference TRBV5-8 and TRBJ2-7): EAGVTQSPTHLIKTRGQQATLRCSPISGHTSVYWYQQALGLGLQFLLWYDEGEERNRGNFPPRFSGRQFPNYSSELNVNALELEDSALYLCASSLGGGPSYEQYFGPGTRLTVT.

The chain links TRBV3-1 (or the pseudogene TRBV3-2) to TRBJ2-3; D ambiguous. V lost 0 bases and J 8 bases, leaving 12 bases between the germline ends. This CDR3 region has 14 residues. Germline CDR1 reads LGHDT; CDR2 reads YNNKEL (reference sequence). This CDR3 reads CASSQDSRGRTQYF. CDR3 coding DNA: TGTGCCAGCAGCCAAGATTCGCGTGGGCGTACGCAGTATTTT.

The chain joins TRBV7-9 to TRBJ2-7; 7 bases are shared with TRBD2. Germline CDR1 reads SEHNR; CDR2 reads FQNEAQ (reference sequence). The CDR3 covers 15 residues. The J segment lost 2 bases and the V segment lost 2 bases, leaving 6 bases of the junction unmatched. DNA for the CDR3: TGTGCCAGCAGCTTACGGGGGGAATATACCTACGAGCAGTACTTC. Translated: CASSLRGEYTYEQYF.

J is TRBJ2-1 and V is TRBV28, with D possibly TRBD1 on 5 matching bases. Trimming shortened V by 4 bases and J by 2 bases, and 15 bases separated the two germline ends. CDR1 is MDHEN, CDR2 SYDVKM, per germline. The CDR3 has 16 amino acids. The CDR3 nucleotides read TGTGCCAGCAGTTCTCCCTTCGGCAGGGCCTACAATGAGCAGTTCTTC. It encodes CASSSPFGRAYNEQFF.

CDR3 sequence: CSASLPGLLQETQYF. The CDR3 DNA is TGCAGTGCTAGTTTGCCGGGACTACTCCAAGAGACCCAGTACTTC. The chain has TRBV20-1 and TRBJ2-5; 7 nucleotides agree with TRBD2. V dropped 3 bases and J dropped 1; count of bases not matched to a gene: 8. Germline V CDR1 and CDR2: DFQATT, SNEGSKA (reference sequence). The CDR3 sequence is 15 residues long.

This clone was counted at least ten times. The chain combines TRBV28 with TRBJ2-5; no reliable D call. Germline CDR1 and CDR2: MDHEN and SYDVKM. The CDR3 has 15 residues. The V and J ends lost 3 bases and 3 bases respectively, with 14 bases between them. CDR3 protein: CASSFARIEKETQYF. CDR3 nucleotides: TGTGCCAGCAGTTTCGCTAGGATCGAAAAAGAGACCCAGTACTTC.

The genes are TRBV14 and TRBJ2-1, with D maybe TRBD2 (6 bases). The V and J ends lost 0 bases and 5 bases respectively, with 17 bases between them. The germline gives CDR1 SGHDN, CDR2 FVKESK. The CDR3 length is 17 residues. The CDR3 spells CASSQDLGRGLNNEQFF. The CDR3 DNA reads as TGTGCCAGCAGCCAAGATCTTGGTCGGGGACTCAACAATGAGCAGTTCTTC. Filled out from reference TRBV14 and TRBJ2-1, the complete variable domain reads EAGVTQFPSHSVIEKGQTVTLRCDPISGHDNLYWYRRVMGKEIKFLLHFVKESKQDESGMPNNRFLAERTGGTYSTLKVQPAELEDSGVYFCASSQDLGRGLNNEQFFGPGTRLTVL.

This clone was counted only a few times. CDR3 coding DNA: TGCGCCAGCAGTGGACAGGGAGACGAAGAGACCCAGTACTTC. Translation gives CASSGQGDEETQYF. The rearrangement links TRBV10-1 to TRBJ2-5; TRBD1 matches at 7 bases. CDR3 length equals 14 residues. After removal of 4 bases from V and 3 bases from J, the junction contained 5 bases not matched to a gene. Looked up from germline, CDR1 is WNHNN and CDR2 is SYGVQD (reference sequence).

This chain joins TRBV18 and TRBJ2-7; 8 bases line up with TRBD1. V dropped 3 bases and J dropped 3; count of bases not matched to a gene: 1. Per the germline V gene, CDR1 is KGHSH and CDR2 is LQKENI. The CDR3 covers 13 residues. The CDR3 sequence: CASSPTGGYEQYF. The CDR3 DNA follows: TGTGCCAGCTCACCTACAGGGGGCTACGAGCAGTACTTC.

This chain links TRBV9 with TRBJ2-3; 8 bases fit TRBD1. The V gene's germline CDR1 is SGDLS and CDR2 YYNGEE. The CDR3 is 14 amino acids. Trimming removed 1 base from V and 6 bases from J; junction bases left unmatched: 4. CDR3 nucleotide sequence: TGTGCCAGCAGCGTACGTCAGGGGGCCGATACGCAGTATTTT. Translated, it gives CASSVRQGADTQYF.

The V and J genes are TRBV28 and TRBJ1-2; maybe TRBD1 (6 bases). The CDR3 has 15 residues. The germline CDR1 and CDR2 sequences are MDHEN and SYDVKM. V was clipped by 7 bases and J by 0 bases, with 15 bases between them. The CDR3 here is CASISSDSANYGYTF. CDR3 bases: TGTGCCAGCATTTCTTCGGACAGTGCTAACTATGGCTACACCTTC.

This clone was seen just once. This chain connects TRBV30 to TRBJ1-5; TRBD1 matches at 8 bases. CDR1 and CDR2 from the germline V gene are GTSNPN and SVGIG (reference sequence). J lost 4 bases, V lost 3 bases, and 8 bases had no gene match. CDR3 length: 15 residues. The CDR3 loop is CAWSPGTGLNQPQHF. The CDR3 DNA is TGTGCCTGGAGCCCCGGGACAGGACTAAATCAGCCCCAGCATTTT. Supplemented by reference TRBV30 and TRBJ1-5, the full variable domain reads SQTIHQWPATLVQPVGSPLSLECTVEGTSNPNLYWYRQAAGRGLQLLFYSVGIGQISSEVPQNLSASRPQDRQFILSSKKLLLSDSGFYLCAWSPGTGLNQPQHFGDGTRLSIL.

This chain joins TRBV10-3 and TRBJ2-5, with 8 bases aligning to TRBD2. The CDR3 has 13 amino acids. V shed 6 bases and J 5 bases; nucleotides not matched to a gene: 5. Germline V gives CDR1 ENHRY, CDR2 SYGVKD. The CDR3 coding sequence is TGTGCCATCAGCTTGACTAGCGTGGAGACCCAGTACTTC. It yields the protein CAISLTSVETQYF.